This TCR beta chain was recorded in a study of cytomegalovirus exposure and HLA in healthy donors (TCRdb year 2017). At the level of the whole study: According to an earlier analysis of 587 of the donors, 150 million to 200 million T cells yielded approximately 120 million unique TCR beta sequences and approximately 300 Gb of sequence data. The study combined high-throughput TCR immunosequencing, statistical association of individual TCRs with disease status, and machine learning to predict cytomegalovirus infection status. On average, roughly 240,000 unique TCR beta nucleotide sequences were sequenced per donor among fewer than 500 genotyped donors of the cohort, with roughly 18% of those sequences being non-productive. A handful of DR-DQ haplotypes were handled as single units for association and clustering because linkage in the cohort was strong. The later analysis used no new phenotypic data to find candidate immune exposures, relying instead on TCR beta sequences and their occurrence across donors. Of the roughly 400 genotyped donors, 70% to 90% were placed in the genetic ancestry cluster associated with self-reported Caucasian donors. The T cell repertoires of roughly 660 subjects were profiled by immunosequencing and related to cytomegalovirus serostatus. The study aimed to test whether cataloging public T cell receptors could reveal signatures of past pathogen exposure. In addition to the first cohort of roughly 700 subjects, a separate validation cohort of 120 different subjects was used. About 310 gigabases of sequencing data and tens of millions of unique TCR sequences were included in an early release covering around 600 HLA-typed donors. A later analysis re-examined previously published TCR beta repertoires from 500 to 700 donors and added high-resolution HLA genotyping to investigate patterns of TCR occurrence. Every discovery cohort repertoire had been produced on one sequencing platform. Donor age, sex, ethnicity and CMV serostatus were collected together with the repertoire data. Typing coverage differed by locus: A, B, C, DRB1 and DQB1 were typed in roughly 629-640 donors, DQA1 in 500 to 550, DPA1 in 606, and DPB1 in just under 490. An earlier analysis of roughly 600 of the donors used high-throughput TCR beta sequencing to judge whether each TCR beta V gene segment behaved as functional or pseudogenic. Genome-wide SNP genotypes for about 65% of the roughly 670 donors were used in a later genetic analysis, which treated that subset as a discovery cohort. Both class I and class II loci were covered by HLA typing, at four-digit resolution. The study at large found these results: V-gene and J-gene trimming of TCR beta chains was associated with a missense DCLRE1C variant in a later genetic analysis, and the association was replicated in an independent cohort. Because counts were too low, roughly 16 rarely observed V segments, including chromosome 9 orphons, were left out of the earlier analysis of 587 of the donors. According to a later analysis, TCR association rates differed among HLA loci, with DRB1 alleles showing the most associated TCRs and HLA-C alleles showing the fewest. The study listed 150 to 200 TCR beta chains as associated with cytomegalovirus. Cytomegalovirus status was reported to be diagnosed by the classifier with high specificity and sensitivity in both the original and validation cohorts. Correlated functional status among segregating V segments might reflect linkage disequilibrium, but an unknown experimental factor could not be ruled out. Roughly uniform sequencing depth across donors was assumed in presence/absence analyses, although this assumption may not hold. The sequencing pipeline was judged likely to have produced a cluster of highly shared sequence variants as a technical artifact. The 87-base-pair reads could not distinguish some IMGT-functional V segments, including TRBV6-2 and TRBV6-3, so those segments were excluded. This cohort had only TCR beta chains sequenced, and the lack of alpha or paired-chain data limited which features could be detected. Broadly in line with IMGT annotations, most TCR beta V segments showed up in productive rearrangements about 90% or about 30% of the time in an earlier analysis of 587 of the donors. A later analysis associated 16,951 TCR beta sequences with specific HLA alleles at a false discovery rate of 0.05. A further reported finding was that TCR beta sequences accurately predicted the HLA-A and HLA-B alleles for most subjects in the first cohort. In a later analysis, HLA-associated TCR beta chains showed more clonal expansion and lower generation probabilities than non-associated chains that were equally common. Because HLA typing was unavailable for some donors at each locus, only the typed subset was used in association tests. Most CMV-associated TCR beta chains appeared to be HLA-restricted in a later analysis, and the HLA associations seemed to be driven largely by CMV exposure. The authors suggested that the approach could potentially be generalized to other disease states and immunological phenotypes. Assigning TCR associations to individual alleles was difficult when HLA alleles, especially DR and DQ, strongly co-occurred. Most TCR sequences were seen in very few donors, while some public TCRs were found in many individuals. The only immune exposure information available for the cohort was CMV serostatus. In a later genetic analysis, fewer N-insertions in productive TCRs were reported among donors in an Asian-associated ancestry cluster than the roughly 640-donor mean. Three of the identified cytomegalovirus-associated TCR beta chains were confirmed in vitro to be specific for cytomegalovirus antigens. A later analysis reported that several top co-occurrence clusters appeared linked to parvovirus B19, influenza, CMV and Epstein-Barr virus.

The receptor library was made with the immunoSEQ multiplex PCR assay. A mixture of 60 forward primers for TCR Vbeta segments and 13 reverse primers for TCR Jbeta segments was used in the multiplex PCR. The CDR3 region of rearranged TCR beta genes was amplified from genomic DNA by a multiplex PCR assay. On the Illumina HiSeq System, the amplified TCR beta libraries were sequenced as 87-base-pair reads. In the source study's methods: In a later analysis, around 80 million unique TCR beta chains were counted across the roughly 610 repertoires, and around 11 million of these chains were shared by at least two donors. A nearest-neighbor algorithm error-corrected the raw reads and collapsed the reads into unique sequences, merging closely related sequences to remove PCR and sequencing errors. CDR3 sequences were aligned to IMGT reference sequences to assign V, D and J gene segments. For a sequence to be retained, at least a six-nucleotide match to both a V gene segment and a J gene segment was required. A rearrangement was called productive if the CDR3 had no stop codons and remained in frame with V and J, and every other rearrangement was called non-productive. Following IMGT convention, CDR3 was defined as the stretch from the second conserved V-encoded cysteine up to the conserved J-encoded phenylalanine. The earlier analysis of about 610 of the donors excluded any sequence lacking an unambiguous match to a single V gene segment. An earlier analysis of a few hundred of the donors called V segments functional above 56.7% productive rearrangements and segregating when the between-donor standard deviation exceeded 5%. To diagnose cytomegalovirus status from the catalog of TCR beta chain sequences, a statistical classification framework was built. A later analysis assigned V and J genes by comparing TCR nucleotide sequences with IMGT/GENE-DB human TR gene sequences. The TCRdist pipeline was used in a later analysis to assign CDR3 sequences and most-parsimonious VDJ recombination scenarios. A later analysis defined each TCR beta chain by its CDR3 amino acid sequence plus V-gene family, and excluded reads lacking a unique V-gene family. A later analysis removed several hundred highly shared, low-generation-probability nucleotide sequences to deal with suspected cross-contamination and a sequencing artifact. In a later analysis, a clonal expansion index was calculated for each public chain from normalized within-repertoire ranks of inferred template counts. A later analysis computed generation probabilities with a VDJ recombination model fitted to out-of-frame rearrangements, and checked the results against IGoR. In a later analysis, hypergeometric tests were used to score TCR-TCR, TCR-HLA and TCR-CMV co-occurrence, with a repertoire-size bias correction applied to TCR pairs. To estimate false discovery rates, a later analysis permuted the HLA or CMV assignments 20 times. In a later analysis, co-occurring TCRs were grouped using DBSCAN, and TCRdist sequence similarity was added for clustering within HLA-allele-positive subsets. Co-occurrence clustering excluded repertoires with fewer than 30,000 or more than 120,000 public chains, plus five with anomalous nucleotide sharing. TCRdb retrieved this table from immuneACCESS and kept in-frame rearrangements only. Not all clones are present; in checked studies, unresolved V genes account for under half, and no reason is known for the remainder. That table is the source of V, J and clone size, and D and trimming were worked out from the DNA. The sample includes about 170,000 clones, with about 81% observed a single time. The ten top clones hold approximately 2% of the sample.

The cohort consisted of hundreds of healthy bone marrow donors. At the time of sampling, all cohort members were nominally healthy, though unrecorded immune exposures were likely present. The donor was CMV seronegative and belonged to the group of several hundred seronegative cohort members. A peripheral blood sample was provided by each donor, and peripheral blood mononuclear cells were used for TCR beta sequencing. Genomic DNA extraction from the blood cell samples was performed with the Qiagen DNeasy Blood Extraction Kit. Note on this clone: Its antigen remains undetermined. Base qualities were left out, and no much larger clone turns up one base away.

CDR1 and CDR2, looked up from the germline V gene (reference sequence), are GTSNPN and SVGIG. A distance of 13 bases separates the germline ends of V and J, which lose 3 bases and 5 bases respectively. From its cysteine to its phenylalanine, the CDR3 spans 13 amino acids. Of all the DNA, just the CDR3 is kept, 39 bases in frame from base 1. The rearrangement joined TRBV30 to TRBJ1-1; TRBD1 is a weak D gene call, 6 bases matching. This TCR was sampled from a woman under 30 in good health and CMV-seronegative. The specimen was PBMCs. Read as DNA, the sequence is TGTGCCTGGAGGCGACAGGAAGAAACTGAAGCTTTCTTT. The translation is CAWRRQEETEAFF.